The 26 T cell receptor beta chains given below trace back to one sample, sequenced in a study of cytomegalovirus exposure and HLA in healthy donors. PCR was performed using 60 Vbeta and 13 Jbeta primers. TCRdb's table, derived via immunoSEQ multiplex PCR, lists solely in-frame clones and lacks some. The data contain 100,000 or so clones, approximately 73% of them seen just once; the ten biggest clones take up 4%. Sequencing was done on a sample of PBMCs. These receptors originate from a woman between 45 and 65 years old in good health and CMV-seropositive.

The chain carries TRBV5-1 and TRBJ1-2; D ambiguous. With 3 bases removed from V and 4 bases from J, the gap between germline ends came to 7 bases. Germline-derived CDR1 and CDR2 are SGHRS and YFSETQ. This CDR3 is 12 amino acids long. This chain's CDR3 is CASSSSGYGYTF. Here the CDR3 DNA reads TGCGCCAGCAGCTCGAGTGGCTATGGCTACACCTTC.

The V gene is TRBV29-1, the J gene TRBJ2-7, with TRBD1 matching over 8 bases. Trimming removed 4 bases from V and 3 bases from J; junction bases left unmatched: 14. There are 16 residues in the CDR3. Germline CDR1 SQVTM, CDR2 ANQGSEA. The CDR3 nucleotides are TGCAGCGTTGGATGGGACAGGCAGTCCGGCCTCTACGAGCAGTACTTC. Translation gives CSVGWDRQSGLYEQYF.

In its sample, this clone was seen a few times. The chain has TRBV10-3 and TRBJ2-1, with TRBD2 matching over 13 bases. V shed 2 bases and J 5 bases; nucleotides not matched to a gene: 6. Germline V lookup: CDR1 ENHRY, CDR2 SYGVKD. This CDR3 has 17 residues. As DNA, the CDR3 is TGTGCCATCAGTGAGGGACTAGCGGGAGCGTACAACAATGAGCAGTTCTTC. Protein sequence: CAISEGLAGAYNNEQFF.

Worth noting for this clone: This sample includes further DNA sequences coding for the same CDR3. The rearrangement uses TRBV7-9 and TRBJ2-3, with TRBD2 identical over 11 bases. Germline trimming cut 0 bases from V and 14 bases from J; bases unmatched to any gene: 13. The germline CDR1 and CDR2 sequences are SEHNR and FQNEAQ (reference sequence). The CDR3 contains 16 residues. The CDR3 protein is CASSLALAGGLSKRYF. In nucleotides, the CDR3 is TGTGCCAGCAGCTTAGCCCTAGCGGGAGGCTTATCCAAAAGGTATTTT. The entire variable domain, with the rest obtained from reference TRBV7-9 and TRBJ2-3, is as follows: DTGVSQNPRHKITKRGQNVTFRCDPISEHNRLYWYRQTLGQGPEFLTYFQNEAQLEKSRLLSDRFSAERPKGSFSTLEIQRTEQGDSAMYLCASSLALAGGLSKRYFGPGTRLTVL.

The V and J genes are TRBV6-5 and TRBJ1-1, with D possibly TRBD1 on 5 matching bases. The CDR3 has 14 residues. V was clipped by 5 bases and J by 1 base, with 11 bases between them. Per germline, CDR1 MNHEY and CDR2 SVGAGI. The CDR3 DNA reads TGTGCCAGCAGTCTTCAGGGATGGAACACTGAAGCTTTCTTT. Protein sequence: CASSLQGWNTEAFF.

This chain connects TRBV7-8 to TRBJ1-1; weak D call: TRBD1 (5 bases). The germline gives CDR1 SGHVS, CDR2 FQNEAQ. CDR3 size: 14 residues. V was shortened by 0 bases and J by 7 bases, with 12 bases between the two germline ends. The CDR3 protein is CASSLAGGAVEAFF. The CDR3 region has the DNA TGTGCCAGCAGCTTAGCGGGCGGGGCAGTTGAAGCTTTCTTT.

CDR3 residues: CASSFERGGTGELFF. CDR3 in DNA: TGTGCCAGCAGTTTTGAGCGGGGGGGCACCGGGGAGCTGTTTTTT. The V gene is TRBV27, the J gene TRBJ2-2, with 10 bases matching TRBD2. J lost 4 bases, V lost 3 bases, and 2 bases had no gene match. The CDR3 is 15 amino acids. The V gene's germline CDR1 is MNHEY and CDR2 SMNVEV (reference sequence).

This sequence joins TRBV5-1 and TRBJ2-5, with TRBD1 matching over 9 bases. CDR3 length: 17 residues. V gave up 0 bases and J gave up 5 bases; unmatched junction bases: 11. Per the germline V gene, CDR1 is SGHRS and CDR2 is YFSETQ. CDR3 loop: CASSLARDRASHETQYF. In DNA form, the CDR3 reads TGCGCCAGCAGCTTGGCCCGGGACAGGGCCTCCCACGAGACCCAGTACTTC. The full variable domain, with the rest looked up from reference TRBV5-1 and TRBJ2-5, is KAGVTQTPRYLIKTRGQQVTLSCSPISGHRSVSWYQQTPGQGLQFLFEYFSETQRNKGNFPGRFSGRQFSNSRSEMNVSTLELGDSALYLCASSLARDRASHETQYFGPGTRLLVL.

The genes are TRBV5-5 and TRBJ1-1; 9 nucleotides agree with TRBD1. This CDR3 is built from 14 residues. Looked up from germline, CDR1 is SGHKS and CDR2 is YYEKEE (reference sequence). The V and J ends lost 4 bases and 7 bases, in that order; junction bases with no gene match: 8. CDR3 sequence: CASSIQGARVEAFF. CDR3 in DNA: TGTGCCAGCAGCATACAGGGGGCCCGGGTTGAAGCTTTCTTT.

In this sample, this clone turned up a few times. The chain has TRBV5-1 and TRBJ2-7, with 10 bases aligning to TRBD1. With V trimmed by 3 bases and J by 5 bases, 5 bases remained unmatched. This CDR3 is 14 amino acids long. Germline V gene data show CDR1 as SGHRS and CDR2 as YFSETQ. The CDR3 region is CASSSLGTGDEQYF. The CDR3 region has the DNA TGCGCCAGCAGCTCGCTCGGGACAGGGGACGAGCAGTACTTC.

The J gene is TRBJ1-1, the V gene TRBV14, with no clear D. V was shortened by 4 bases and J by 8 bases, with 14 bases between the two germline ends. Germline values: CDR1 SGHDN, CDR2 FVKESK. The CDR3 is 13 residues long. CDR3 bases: TGTGCCAGCAGCCCTGAACCAGGCGTAGAAGCTTTCTTT. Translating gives CASSPEPGVEAFF.

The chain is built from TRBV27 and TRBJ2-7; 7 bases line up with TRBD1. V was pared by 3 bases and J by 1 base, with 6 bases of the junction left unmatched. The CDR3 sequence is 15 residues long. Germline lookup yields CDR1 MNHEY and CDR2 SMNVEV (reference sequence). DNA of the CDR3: TGTGCCAGCAGTTTCTCCCGACAGGGTTCCTACGAGCAGTACTTC. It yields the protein CASSFSRQGSYEQYF.

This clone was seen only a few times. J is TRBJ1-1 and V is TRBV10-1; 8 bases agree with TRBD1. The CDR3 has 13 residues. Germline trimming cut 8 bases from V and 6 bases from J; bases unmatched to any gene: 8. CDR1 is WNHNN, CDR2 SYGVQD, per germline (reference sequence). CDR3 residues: CASGQGASAEAFF. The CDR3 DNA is TGCGCCAGCGGGCAGGGGGCTAGCGCTGAAGCTTTCTTT.

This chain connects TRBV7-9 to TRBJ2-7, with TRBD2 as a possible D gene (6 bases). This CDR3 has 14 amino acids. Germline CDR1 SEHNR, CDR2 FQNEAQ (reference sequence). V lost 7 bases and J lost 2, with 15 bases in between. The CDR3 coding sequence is TGTGCCAGCAATCCCCCCGGGGGACCCTACGAGCAGTACTTC. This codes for CASNPPGGPYEQYF.

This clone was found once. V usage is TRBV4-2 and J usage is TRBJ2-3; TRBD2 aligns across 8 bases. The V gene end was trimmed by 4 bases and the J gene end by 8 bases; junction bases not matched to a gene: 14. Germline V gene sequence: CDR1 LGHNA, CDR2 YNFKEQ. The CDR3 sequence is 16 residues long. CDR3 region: CASSPSATGRAGTQYF. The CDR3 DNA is TGTGCCAGCAGCCCAAGTGCGACCGGGAGGGCCGGTACGCAGTATTTT.

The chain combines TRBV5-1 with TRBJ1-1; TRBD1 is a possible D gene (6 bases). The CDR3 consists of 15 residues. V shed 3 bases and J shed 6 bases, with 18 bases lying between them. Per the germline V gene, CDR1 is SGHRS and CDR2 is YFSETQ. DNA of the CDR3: TGCGCCAGCAGCTCGCAAAGCGGGGGGGGCGCTGAAGCTTTCTTT. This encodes CASSSQSGGGAEAFF.

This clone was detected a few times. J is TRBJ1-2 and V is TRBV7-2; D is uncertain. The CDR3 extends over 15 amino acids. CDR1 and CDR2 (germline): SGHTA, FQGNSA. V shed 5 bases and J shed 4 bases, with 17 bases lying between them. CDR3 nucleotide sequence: TGTGCCAGCAGCGCACAGACGAACTTGGTCTATGGCTACACCTTC. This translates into CASSAQTNLVYGYTF.

This CDR3 is CASGLTGSPPSGYTF. CDR3 in DNA: TGTGCCAGCGGGTTGACAGGGTCTCCACCATCTGGCTACACCTTC. This sequence joins TRBV6-5 and TRBJ1-2; 7 bases fit TRBD1. From germline, CDR1 is MNHEY and CDR2 SVGAGI. V trimming: 8 bases; J trimming: 7 bases; junction bases outside the gene matches: 16. This CDR3 has 15 residues.

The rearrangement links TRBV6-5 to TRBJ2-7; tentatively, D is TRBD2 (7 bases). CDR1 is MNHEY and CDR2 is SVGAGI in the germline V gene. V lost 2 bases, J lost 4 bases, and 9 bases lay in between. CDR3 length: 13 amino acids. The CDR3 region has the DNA TGTGCCAGCAGTTACGAGGGGGGGTACGAGCAGTACTTC. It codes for CASSYEGGYEQYF.

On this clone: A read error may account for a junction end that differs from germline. The CDR3 DNA reads TGTTCCAGCAGCTTGAAGGAGGGTGGCTACACCTTC. Its protein is CSSSLKEGGYTF. The chain uses TRBV7-9 and TRBJ1-2; D unclear. This CDR3 region has 12 residues. CDR1 is SEHNR, CDR2 FQNEAQ, per germline (reference sequence).

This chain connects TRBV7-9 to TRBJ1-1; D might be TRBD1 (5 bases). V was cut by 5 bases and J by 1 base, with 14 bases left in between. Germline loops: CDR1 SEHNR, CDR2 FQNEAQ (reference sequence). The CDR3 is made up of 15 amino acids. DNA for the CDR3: TGTGCCAGCAGCCACCTACGGGGGGGGAACACTGAAGCTTTCTTT. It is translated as CASSHLRGGNTEAFF.

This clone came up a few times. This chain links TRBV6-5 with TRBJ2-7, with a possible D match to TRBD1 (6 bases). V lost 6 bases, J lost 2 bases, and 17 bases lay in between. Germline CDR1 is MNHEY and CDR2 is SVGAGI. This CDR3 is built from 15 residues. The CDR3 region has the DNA TGTGCCAGCAGGGGGACGACAGGAACTACCTACGAGCAGTACTTC. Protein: CASRGTTGTTYEQYF.

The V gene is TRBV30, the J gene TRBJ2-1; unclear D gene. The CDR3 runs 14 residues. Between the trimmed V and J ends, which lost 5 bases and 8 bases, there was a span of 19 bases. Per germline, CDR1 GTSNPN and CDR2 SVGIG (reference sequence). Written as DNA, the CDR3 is TGTGCCTGGGACCTAGGCCAACTTTATCATGAGCAGTTCTTC. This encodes CAWDLGQLYHEQFF.

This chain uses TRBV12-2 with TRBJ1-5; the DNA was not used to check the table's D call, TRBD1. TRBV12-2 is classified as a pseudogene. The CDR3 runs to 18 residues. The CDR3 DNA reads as TGTGCAAGTCGCTTAGCCAGGGCCCCAGAACGTAGCAATCAGCCCCAGCATTTT. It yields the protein CASRLARAPERSNQPQHF.

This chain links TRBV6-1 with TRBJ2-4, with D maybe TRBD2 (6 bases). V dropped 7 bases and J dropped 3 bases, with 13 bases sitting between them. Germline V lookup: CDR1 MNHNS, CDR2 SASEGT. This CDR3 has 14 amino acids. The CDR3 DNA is TGTGCCAGCACCCCAGGCGGGGACAAAAACATTCAGTACTTC. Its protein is CASTPGGDKNIQYF.

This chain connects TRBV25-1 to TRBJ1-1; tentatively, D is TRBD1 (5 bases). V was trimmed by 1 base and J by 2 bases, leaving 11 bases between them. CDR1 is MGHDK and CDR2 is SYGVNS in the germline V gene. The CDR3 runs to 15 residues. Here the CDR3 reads CASSEFDRLNTEAFF. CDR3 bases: TGTGCCAGCAGTGAATTTGACAGACTTAACACTGAAGCTTTCTTT.